This entry features one TCR beta chain sequence. Its specificity is not known. TCRdb's copy holds only in-frame clones and misses some; the assay was immunoSEQ multiplex PCR. The sample yields more than 30,000 clones, around 66% seen once. Peptide-pool stimulation followed by sequencing identified expanded antigen-specific CD4+ clonotypes in the ViraFEST assay. Having been cultured for around nine days, the cells underwent CD4+ T cell isolation. Neither prior SARS-CoV-2 infection nor positive nucleocapsid antibodies were present in the vaccine recipients. In the cultures, half the medium was exchanged for IL-2 medium on days 3 and 7. The sample originates from a study of vaccination effects on CD4 cells after COVID-19. Study-level results: Substantial clonal contraction characterized both infection- and vaccine-induced clones late after vaccination. From healthy vaccinees, only 1 of 255 vaccine-induced clones also reacted to common cold coronaviruses.

V was trimmed by 5 bases and J by 1 base, leaving 18 bases between them. The CDR3 consists of 17 residues. The germline gives CDR1 LNHDA, CDR2 SQIVND (reference sequence). The origin of this receptor is a human donor who received a COVID-19 vaccine. The material sequenced was CD4+ T cells from PBMCs cultured with HCoV-OC43 spike peptides, taken before COVID-19 vaccination. This sample's subset: HCoV-OC43 spike overlapping peptide pool stimulation. The genes are TRBV19 and TRBJ2-1; D is possibly TRBD2 (7 bases). In nucleotides, the CDR3 is TGTGCCAGTAGTCCGGGAAGGCGGGGGCCTTCCTACAATGAGCAGTTCTTC. Its translation is CASSPGRRGPSYNEQFF.